The clone carrying this TCR beta chain was detected many times. The entry originates in a study of neurological immune-mediated disorders. Study in general: The roughly 35 patients with multiple sclerosis comprised some 30 relapsing-remitting cases and 3 secondary progressive cases.

Trimming shortened V by 11 bases and J by 0 bases, and 18 bases separated the two germline ends. Germline V gives CDR1 MNHEY, CDR2 SVGAGI. The CDR3 length is 15 residues. Each CDR3 protein gets one entry after TCRdb re-called the 5' RACE reads with MiXCR. The sample gives some 89,000 distinct CDR3 sequences, 3.5% to 5.5% of which show up once; approximately 5.4% is in the top ten. Time point in this sample: longitudinal time-point 3. This sequence joins TRBV6-5 and TRBJ2-3; a possible D gene is TRBD1 (7 bases). The TCR sequence derives from a woman in her fifties or sixties with multiple sclerosis. The source material was PBMCs. CDR3 DNA sequence: TGTGCCGCCTGGAGGGGGCCCTCTAGCACAGATACGCAGTATTTT. Protein sequence: CAAWRGPSSTDTQYF.